This T cell receptor (beta chain) was retrieved from a study of human T cells and chemical hapten exposure. Each CDR3 protein gets one entry after TCRdb re-called the RACE reads with MiXCR. The sample lists around 380,000 distinct CDR3 sequences, 4% to 5.5% occurring once. Time point meaning: patch test 1, 2 weeks after DPC sensitization. Treatment given: therapeutic diphenylcyclopropenone sensitization with weekly scalp DPC. This clonotype has a count of ten or more. V lost 2 bases to trimming and J lost 9 bases; unmatched junction nucleotides: 9. There are 15 residues in the CDR3. This clonotype was obtained from a woman aged 45-60 years with alopecia areata. Some clones in this sample may be carry-over from other donors' samples. The J gene is TRBJ2-1, the V gene TRBV12-3 or TRBV12-4; TRBD2 matches 8 bases. The sequencing here drew on whole blood, taken in connection with sensitization to the hapten diphenylcyclopropenone (DPC). The CDR3 loop is CASSLTSGGFGEQFF. In DNA, the CDR3 is TGTGCCAGCAGTTTAACTAGCGGAGGATTCGGTGAGCAGTTCTTC.